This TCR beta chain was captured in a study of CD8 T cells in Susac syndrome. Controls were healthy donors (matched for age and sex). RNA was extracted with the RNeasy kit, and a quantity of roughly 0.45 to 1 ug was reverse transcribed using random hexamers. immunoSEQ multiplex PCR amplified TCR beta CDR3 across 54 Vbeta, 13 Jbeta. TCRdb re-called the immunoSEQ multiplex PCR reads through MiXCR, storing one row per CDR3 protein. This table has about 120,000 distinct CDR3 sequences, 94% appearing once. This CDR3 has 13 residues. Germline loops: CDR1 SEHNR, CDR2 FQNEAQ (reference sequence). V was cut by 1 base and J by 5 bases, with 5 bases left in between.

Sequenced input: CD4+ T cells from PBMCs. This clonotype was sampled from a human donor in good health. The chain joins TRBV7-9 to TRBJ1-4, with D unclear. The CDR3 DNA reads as TGTGCCAGCAGCTTAGGACGAAATGAAAAACTGTTTTTT. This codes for CASSLGRNEKLFF.